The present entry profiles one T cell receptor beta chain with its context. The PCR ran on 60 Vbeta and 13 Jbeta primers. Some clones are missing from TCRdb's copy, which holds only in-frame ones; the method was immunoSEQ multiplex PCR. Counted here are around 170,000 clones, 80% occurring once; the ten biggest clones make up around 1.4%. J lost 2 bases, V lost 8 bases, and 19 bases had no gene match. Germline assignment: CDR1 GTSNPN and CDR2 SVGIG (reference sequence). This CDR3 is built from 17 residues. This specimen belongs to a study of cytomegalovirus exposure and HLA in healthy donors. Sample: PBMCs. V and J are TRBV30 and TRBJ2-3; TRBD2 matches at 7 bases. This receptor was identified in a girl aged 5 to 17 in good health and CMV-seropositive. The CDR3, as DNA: TGTGCCACGGATATGACGGGAGGCTACTCTTACACAGATACGCAGTATTTT. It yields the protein CATDMTGGYSYTDTQYF.